This T cell receptor (beta chain) is from a study of T cell responses to AZD1222 COVID-19 vaccine. The CDR3 consists of 18 residues. Trimming shortened V by 0 bases and J by 5 bases, and 17 bases separated the two germline ends. From germline, CDR1 is PRHDT and CDR2 FYEKMQ (reference sequence). Assay: immunoSEQ multiplex PCR; the TCRdb copy retains only in-frame clones and omits some. This table holds around 190,000 clones, 70% to 90% found once. The sequences come from peripheral blood, collected on day 0 of AZD1222 vaccination. This chain uses TRBV13 with TRBJ1-6, with TRBD1 as a possible D gene (5 bases). This receptor was taken from an adult in good health. For the CDR3, the DNA is TGTGCCAGCAGCTTAGGCCTAAGGGGAGGGAAGAATAATTCACCCCTCCACTTT. Translated, it gives CASSLGLRGGKNNSPLHF.